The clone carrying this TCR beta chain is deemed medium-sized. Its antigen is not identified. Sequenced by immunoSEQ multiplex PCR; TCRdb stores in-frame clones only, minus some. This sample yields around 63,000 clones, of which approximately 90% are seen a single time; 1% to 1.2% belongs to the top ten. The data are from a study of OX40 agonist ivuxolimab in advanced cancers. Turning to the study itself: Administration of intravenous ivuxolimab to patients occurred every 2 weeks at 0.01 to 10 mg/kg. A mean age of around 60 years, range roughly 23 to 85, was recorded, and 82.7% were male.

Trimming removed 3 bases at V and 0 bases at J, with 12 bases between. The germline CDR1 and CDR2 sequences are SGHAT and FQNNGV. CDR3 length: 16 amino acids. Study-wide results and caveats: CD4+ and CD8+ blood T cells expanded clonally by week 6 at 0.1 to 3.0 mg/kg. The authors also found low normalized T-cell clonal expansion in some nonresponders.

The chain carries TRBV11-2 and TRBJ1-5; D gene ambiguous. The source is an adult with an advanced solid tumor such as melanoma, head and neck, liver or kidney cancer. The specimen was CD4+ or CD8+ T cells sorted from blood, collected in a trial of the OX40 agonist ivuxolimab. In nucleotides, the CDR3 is TGTGCCAGCAGCTTGGACGGACCATATAGCAATCAGCCCCAGCATTTT. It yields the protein CASSLDGPYSNQPQHF.